This T cell receptor beta chain was identified in a study of OX40 agonist ivuxolimab in advanced cancers. Study in general: At doses from 0.01 to 10 mg/kg, patients were given intravenous ivuxolimab every 2 weeks. A mean age of roughly 66 years, range about 23 to 80, was recorded, and about 83% were male. Partial responses were observed in three patients, of whom one had hepatocellular carcinoma and two had cutaneous melanoma. Study-level results: The mean number of expanded clones was higher in CD8+ T cells than in CD4+.

With regard to this clone: What it recognizes is unknown.

TCRdb's copy holds only in-frame clones and misses some; the assay was immunoSEQ multiplex PCR. Here the sample spans about 64,000 clones, 88% being singletons. CDR3 length: 15 residues. V trimming: 5 bases; J trimming: 4 bases; junction bases outside the gene matches: 11. Germline CDR1 MDHEN, CDR2 SYDVKM. Specimen: CD4+ or CD8+ T cells sorted from blood, collected in a trial of the OX40 agonist ivuxolimab. The gene calls are TRBV28 and TRBJ2-7, with TRBD2 matching over 7 bases. The clonotype originates from an adult with an advanced solid tumor such as melanoma, head and neck, liver or kidney cancer. CDR3 residues: CASSLPSSGAYEQYF. The CDR3 DNA sequence: TGTGCCAGCAGTCTCCCGTCCAGCGGGGCGTACGAGCAGTACTTC. Full variable domain (remainder filled in from reference TRBV28 and TRBJ2-7): DVKVTQSSRYLVKRTGEKVFLECVQDMDHENMFWYRQDPGLGLRLIYFSYDVKMKEKGDIPEGYSVSREKKERFSLILESASTNQTSMYLCASSLPSSGAYEQYFGPGTRLTVT.